This T cell receptor (beta chain) was retrieved from a study of early T cells in non-severe SARS-CoV-2 infection. The CDR3 is 13 residues long. The trim removed 5 bases at V and 6 bases at J, leaving 9 bases unmatched. Per the germline V gene, CDR1 is SQVTM and CDR2 is ANQGSEA. TCRdb analysed the 5' RACE reads with MiXCR anew, one entry per CDR3 protein. The sample lists some 98,000 distinct CDR3 sequences, 16% seen once, with about 1.3% in the top ten. V and J are TRBV29-1 and TRBJ1-2; 7 positions match TRBD1. Sequenced sample: whole blood. The TCR was taken from an adult who was a healthcare worker with PCR-confirmed SARS-CoV-2 infection or an uninfected control (not recorded which). CDR3 in DNA: TGCAGCGTTCTTGAGACAGGGATGGATGGCTACACCTTC. Residues: CSVLETGMDGYTF.